Described below is a single T cell receptor (beta chain) sequence and its context. Germline CDR1 is SGDLS and CDR2 is YYNGEE. V shed 4 bases and J 5 bases; nucleotides not matched to a gene: 8. CDR3 size: 17 residues. Using immunoSEQ multiplex PCR, the repertoire was profiled, and TCRdb retains in-frame clones only, with some absent. The sample includes 150,000 to 200,000 clones, approximately 92% of them seen just once. This sample was taken from a study of blood T cell repertoires in COVID-19. Study as a whole: Samples taken during acute and convalescent COVID-19 were collected in the United States, Italy and Spain.

This clonotype was obtained from a woman aged 40 to 50 with acute COVID-19. The V and J genes are TRBV9 and TRBJ2-1; 14 nucleotides agree with TRBD2. The sample comprised PBMCs or T cells enriched from blood (not recorded which). CDR3 protein: CASSPTTSGGANNEQFF. In nucleotides, the CDR3 is TGTGCCAGCAGCCCGACGACTAGCGGGGGGGCAAACAATGAGCAGTTCTTC. The entire variable domain, with the rest obtained from reference TRBV9 and TRBJ2-1, is as follows: DSGVTQTPKHLITATGQRVTLRCSPRSGDLSVYWYQQSLDQGLQFLIQYYNGEERAKGNILERFSAQQFPDLHSELNLSSLELGDSALYFCASSPTTSGGANNEQFFGPGTRLTVL.